The 26 T cell receptor beta chains listed next were all sequenced from one sample in a study of metastatic and nonmetastatic thyroid tumors. Via MiXCR, TCRdb re-called the PCR reads. The sample shows roughly 7,300 clones, 32% of them seen only once. No patient had received any treatment before thyroid surgery. What was sequenced was tumor tissue. These receptor sequences come from a female donor with papillary thyroid cancer or a benign thyroid nodule (not recorded which). Some clones in this sample may be carry-over from other donors' samples.

By its share, this clone is medium-sized. The DNA for the CDR3 is TGCAGTGCCGACGGTAGCGGGAGATCCTACAATGAGCAGTTCTTC. Protein product: CSADGSGRSYNEQFF. The gene calls are TRBV20-1 and TRBJ2-1; 9 positions agree with TRBD2. Germline V gives CDR1 DFQATT, CDR2 SNEGSKA (reference sequence). The CDR3 has 15 residues. The V gene end was trimmed by 6 bases and the J gene end by 1 base; junction bases not matched to a gene: 7.

This clone appeared a few times. The CDR3 here is CASSAYSGYTF. The CDR3 DNA reads as TGTGCCAGCAGTGCCTATTCGGGCTACACCTTC. The chain couples TRBV2 to TRBJ1-2; no reliable D call. CDR3 length: 11 residues. Trimming stripped 4 bases from V and 8 bases from J, with 8 bases between. The germline gives CDR1 SNHLY, CDR2 FYNNEI.

Ten or more counts support this clone. The chain carries TRBV10-2 and TRBJ1-1; 8 positions match TRBD1. Germline-derived CDR1 and CDR2 are WSHSY and SAAADI. The CDR3 spans 15 residues. J gave up 4 bases and V 6 bases, and 10 bases lay outside the gene matches. In DNA form, the CDR3 reads TGCGCCAGCAGCAAGAGGACAGGGTCGGGCACTGAAGCTTTCTTT. Translation gives CASSKRTGSGTEAFF.

The chain couples TRBV20-1 to TRBJ1-2, with D possibly being TRBD1 (6 bases). This CDR3 has 11 residues. Trimming left V 4 bases short and J 6 bases short, with 9 bases between. Germline loops: CDR1 DFQATT, CDR2 SNEGSKA (reference sequence). The CDR3 region is CSATGVDGYTF. The CDR3 bases are TGCAGTGCTACAGGGGTTGATGGCTACACCTTC.

In this sample, this clone turned up a few times. This chain connects TRBV6-2 or TRBV6-3 to TRBJ1-6, with unresolved D. There are 14 residues in the CDR3. From germline, CDR1 is MNHEY and CDR2 SVGEGT. V lost 2 bases to trimming and J lost 14 bases, with 16 bases between them. The CDR3 is CASSYGGPREALHF. The DNA of the CDR3 is TGTGCCAGCAGTTACGGTGGCCCCCGGGAGGCCCTCCACTTT.

This clone was detected a few times. This chain links TRBV9 with TRBJ2-1, with D perhaps TRBD2 (5 bases). Germline V CDR1 and CDR2: SGDLS, YYNGEE. Trimming stripped 4 bases from V and 6 bases from J, with 11 bases between. CDR3 size: 13 residues. As DNA, the CDR3 is TGTGCCAGCAGCCCCACGCGGGCCAATGAGCAGTTCTTC. Residues: CASSPTRANEQFF.

CDR3 nucleotide sequence: TGCAGTGCTACCCGCAGGAGCGGGGGGGCGTCTTACACCGGGGAGCTGTTTTTT. This encodes CSATRRSGGASYTGELFF. The V and J genes are TRBV20-1 and TRBJ2-2, with TRBD2 matching over 10 bases. With 4 bases clipped from V and 3 bases from J, the junction kept 14 bases outside the gene matches. The CDR3 sequence is 18 residues long. Germline CDR1 and CDR2: DFQATT and SNEGSKA (reference sequence).

The rearrangement joins TRBV6-1 to TRBJ1-5, with 8 bases matching TRBD1. CDR3 length: 14 amino acids. Germline V gene sequence: CDR1 MNHNS, CDR2 SASEGT. J gave up 2 bases and V 6 bases, and 3 bases lay outside the gene matches. The CDR3 DNA sequence: TGTGCCAGCAGGGGGACAGGCGGCAATCAGCCCCAGCATTTT. This encodes CASRGTGGNQPQHF.

Judged by abundance, this clone is medium-sized (0.01 to 0.1%). The rearrangement joins TRBV2 to TRBJ1-2, with 8 bases fitting TRBD1. The CDR3 totals 15 residues. CDR1 is SNHLY, CDR2 FYNNEI, per germline. The V and J ends lost 6 bases and 2 bases, in that order; junction bases with no gene match: 8. CDR3 bases: TGTGCCAGCAGCACCGGACAGGGTTGGAACTATGGCTACACCTTC. This sequence encodes CASSTGQGWNYGYTF.

This chain joins TRBV5-1 and TRBJ1-1; no definite D call. Germline-derived CDR1 and CDR2 are SGHRS and YFSETQ. The CDR3 consists of 12 residues. Trimming pared 2 bases from V and 2 bases from J, leaving 4 bases between. CDR3 sequence (DNA): TGCGCCAGCAGCTTAGACAACACTGAAGCTTTCTTT. As protein: CASSLDNTEAFF.

The V and J genes are TRBV20-1 and TRBJ1-2; no reliable D call. Trimming took 6 bases from V and 7 from J, leaving 18 bases between them. CDR1 and CDR2 (germline): DFQATT, SNEGSKA (reference sequence). The CDR3 has 13 residues. CDR3 nucleotide sequence: TGCAGTGCCCGAAATGAGGATTTTGGTGGCTACACCTTC. Protein sequence: CSARNEDFGGYTF.

This clone qualifies as medium-sized. J is TRBJ1-5 and V is TRBV4-2; no firm D call. V lost 4 bases, J lost 2 bases, and 12 bases lay in between. The CDR3 has 15 amino acids. Germline V lookup: CDR1 LGHNA, CDR2 YNFKEQ. The CDR3 sequence is CASSPERGGNQPQHF. CDR3 DNA sequence: TGTGCCAGCAGCCCCGAGCGTGGGGGCAATCAGCCCCAGCATTTT.

This clone is labeled as medium-sized. This same CDR3 is encoded by further DNA sequences in the sample. The V and J genes are TRBV4-1 and TRBJ2-3; no firm D call. V shed 1 base and J shed 4 bases, with 12 bases lying between them. The germline V gene has CDR1 MGHRA and CDR2 YSYEKL. The CDR3 runs to 15 residues. The CDR3 DNA reads TGCGCCAGCAGCCAAGCGGTGAGTCTACCAGATACGCAGTATTTT. Translating gives CASSQAVSLPDTQYF.

This rearrangement joins TRBV19 to TRBJ1-2; 8 positions agree with TRBD1. CDR3 length equals 16 residues. Germline V gene lookup returns CDR1 LNHDA and CDR2 SQIVND (reference sequence). V lost 4 bases to trimming and J lost 4 bases; unmatched junction nucleotides: 11. CDR3 nucleotide sequence: TGTGCCAGTAGTACAGGACAGGGAGCCCCCTTCTATGGCTACACCTTC. It is translated as CASSTGQGAPFYGYTF.

The chain combines TRBV24-1 with TRBJ1-4; the D gene is possibly TRBD1 (5 bases). The length of the CDR3 is 15 residues. Germline CDR1 reads KGHDR; CDR2 reads SFDVKD. Trimming left V 3 bases short and J 7 bases short, with 14 bases between. CDR3 DNA: TGTGCCACCAGTGATCCGGGACGGGCGGGTGAAAAACTGTTTTTT. The encoded protein is CATSDPGRAGEKLFF.

This chain connects TRBV4-3 to TRBJ1-2; 8 bases are shared with TRBD1. The V gene end was trimmed by 6 bases and the J gene end by 5 bases; junction bases not matched to a gene: 8. This CDR3 contains 14 residues. Germline V CDR1 and CDR2: LGHNA, YSLEER. The CDR3 protein is CASRGPDRAYGYTF. In nucleotides, the CDR3 is TGCGCCAGCAGGGGGCCGGACAGGGCTTATGGCTACACCTTC.

This clone is termed medium-sized. This chain uses TRBV3-1 with TRBJ1-2; D call uncertain. Germline CDR1 and CDR2: LGHDT and YNNKEL (reference sequence). This CDR3 spans 14 amino acids. Trimming took 0 bases from V and 5 from J, leaving 10 bases between them. CDR3 sequence (DNA): TGTGCCAGCAGCCAAGATGAGGTCCGGTATGGCTACACCTTC. Amino acids: CASSQDEVRYGYTF.

The rearrangement uses TRBV28 and TRBJ2-3; D unresolved. V lost 3 bases to trimming and J lost 3 bases, with 10 bases between them. This CDR3 region has 14 residues. Per the germline V gene, CDR1 is MDHEN and CDR2 is SYDVKM. The CDR3 nucleotides read TGTGCCAGCAGTTTTTTAGCTGGAACAGATACGCAGTATTTT. Translating it yields CASSFLAGTDTQYF.

J is TRBJ1-3 and V is TRBV24-1; tentatively, D is TRBD1 (5 bases). Looked up from germline, CDR1 is KGHDR and CDR2 is SFDVKD. The CDR3 is 14 residues long. Trimming cost V 8 bases and J 1 base, with 11 bases left between them. The CDR3 region has the DNA TGTGCCACCACCATTACAGGATCTGGAAACACCATATATTTT. It specifies CATTITGSGNTIYF.

In its sample, this clone is medium-sized (0.01 to 0.1%). This sequence joins TRBV5-1 and TRBJ2-3, with a weak D call TRBD2 (6 bases). V was clipped by 4 bases and J by 0 bases, with 21 bases between them. The CDR3 runs 18 residues. Per germline, CDR1 SGHRS and CDR2 YFSETQ. The CDR3 DNA is TGCGCCAGCAGCCGGGGGATGGCTACCCATACTAGCACAGATACGCAGTATTTT. Its translation: CASSRGMATHTSTDTQYF.

The chain couples TRBV2 to TRBJ1-2; tentatively, D is TRBD1 (6 bases). Germline-derived CDR1 and CDR2 are SNHLY and FYNNEI. The CDR3 sequence is 12 residues long. V was clipped by 6 bases and J by 8 bases, with 13 bases between them. The CDR3 nucleotides are TGTGCCAGCAGCTACGGACAGTGGGGCTACACCTTC. Translation gives CASSYGQWGYTF. The full variable domain, in which reference TRBV2 and TRBJ1-2 provide the parts outside the CDR3, is EPEVTQTPSHQVTQMGQEVILRCVPISNHLYFYWYRQILGQKVEFLVSFYNNEISEKSEIFDDQFSVERPDGSNFTLKIRSTKLEDSAMYFCASSYGQWGYTFGSGTRLTVV.

This clone was seen more than once but under ten times. The chain joins TRBV28 to TRBJ1-1; 9 nucleotides align to TRBD1. Germline values: CDR1 MDHEN, CDR2 SYDVKM. The CDR3 extends over 14 amino acids. With V trimmed by 11 bases and J by 2 bases, 9 bases remained unmatched. DNA of the CDR3: TGTGCCTCTATGACAGGGGGTACAAACACTGAAGCTTTCTTT. It is translated as CASMTGGTNTEAFF.

This chain joins TRBV20-1 and TRBJ2-7; 10 nucleotides match TRBD2. The CDR3 has 17 amino acids. Trimming removed 6 bases from V and 4 bases from J; junction bases left unmatched: 18. Germline V CDR1 and CDR2: DFQATT, SNEGSKA (reference sequence). The CDR3 reads CSASVAGGHHLSYEQYF. The DNA for the CDR3 is TGCAGTGCCTCCGTAGCGGGGGGCCACCACCTTTCATACGAGCAGTACTTC.

A few counts support this clone. The chain is built from TRBV10-1 and TRBJ2-7; D is undetermined. This CDR3 spans 12 amino acids. V was shortened by 5 bases and J by 6 bases, with 11 bases between the two germline ends. CDR1 and CDR2 from the germline V gene are WNHNN and SYGVQD (reference sequence). CDR3 DNA sequence: TGCGCCAGCAGTTACGTTCCGCCCGAGCAGTACTTC. Translated, it gives CASSYVPPEQYF.

In its sample, this clone is large. The V and J genes are TRBV4-2 and TRBJ1-5; perhaps TRBD1 as D (5 bases). Trimming shortened V by 0 bases and J by 2 bases, and 5 bases separated the two germline ends. This CDR3 comprises 14 residues. Per germline, CDR1 LGHNA and CDR2 YNFKEQ. The CDR3 reads CASSQDRGNQPQHF. CDR3 nucleotides: TGTGCCAGCAGCCAAGACAGGGGCAATCAGCCCCAGCATTTT.

This clone occurred once. V usage is TRBV11-2 and J usage is TRBJ2-3; no firm D call. This CDR3 is 16 amino acids long. The V end was cut by 4 bases, the J end by 4 bases, with 18 bases between. CDR1 is SGHAT, CDR2 FQNNGV, per germline. The chain's CDR3 is CASSSRWWDSADTQYF. The DNA for the CDR3 is TGTGCCAGCAGCTCCCGGTGGTGGGATTCGGCAGATACGCAGTATTTT.